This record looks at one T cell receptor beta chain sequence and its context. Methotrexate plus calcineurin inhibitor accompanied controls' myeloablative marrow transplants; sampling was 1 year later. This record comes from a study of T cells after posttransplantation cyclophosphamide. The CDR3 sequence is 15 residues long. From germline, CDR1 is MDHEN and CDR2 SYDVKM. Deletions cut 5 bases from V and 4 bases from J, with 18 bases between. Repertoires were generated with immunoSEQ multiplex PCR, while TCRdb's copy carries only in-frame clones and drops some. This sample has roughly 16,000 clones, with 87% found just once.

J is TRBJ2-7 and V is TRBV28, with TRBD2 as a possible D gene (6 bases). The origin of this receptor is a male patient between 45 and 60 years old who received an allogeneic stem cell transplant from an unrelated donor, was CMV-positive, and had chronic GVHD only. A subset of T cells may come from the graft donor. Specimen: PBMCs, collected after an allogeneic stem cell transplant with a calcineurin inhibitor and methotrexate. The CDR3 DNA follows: TGTGCCAGCAGTCCCGGGACTCAGCCATATTACGAGCAGTACTTC. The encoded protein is CASSPGTQPYYEQYF.